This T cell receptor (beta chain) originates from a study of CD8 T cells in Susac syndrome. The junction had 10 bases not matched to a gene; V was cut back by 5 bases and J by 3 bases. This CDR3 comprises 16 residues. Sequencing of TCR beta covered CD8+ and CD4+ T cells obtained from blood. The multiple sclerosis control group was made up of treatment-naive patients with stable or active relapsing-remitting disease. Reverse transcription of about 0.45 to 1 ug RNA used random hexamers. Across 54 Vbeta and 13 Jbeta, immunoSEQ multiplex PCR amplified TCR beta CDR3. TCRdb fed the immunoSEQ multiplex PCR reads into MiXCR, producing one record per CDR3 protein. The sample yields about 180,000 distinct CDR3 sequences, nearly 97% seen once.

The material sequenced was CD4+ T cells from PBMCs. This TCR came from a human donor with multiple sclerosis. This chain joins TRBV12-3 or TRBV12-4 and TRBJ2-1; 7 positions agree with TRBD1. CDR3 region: CASSPRQGPIYNEQFF. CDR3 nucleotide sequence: TGTGCCAGCAGTCCCAGACAGGGCCCGATCTACAATGAGCAGTTCTTC.